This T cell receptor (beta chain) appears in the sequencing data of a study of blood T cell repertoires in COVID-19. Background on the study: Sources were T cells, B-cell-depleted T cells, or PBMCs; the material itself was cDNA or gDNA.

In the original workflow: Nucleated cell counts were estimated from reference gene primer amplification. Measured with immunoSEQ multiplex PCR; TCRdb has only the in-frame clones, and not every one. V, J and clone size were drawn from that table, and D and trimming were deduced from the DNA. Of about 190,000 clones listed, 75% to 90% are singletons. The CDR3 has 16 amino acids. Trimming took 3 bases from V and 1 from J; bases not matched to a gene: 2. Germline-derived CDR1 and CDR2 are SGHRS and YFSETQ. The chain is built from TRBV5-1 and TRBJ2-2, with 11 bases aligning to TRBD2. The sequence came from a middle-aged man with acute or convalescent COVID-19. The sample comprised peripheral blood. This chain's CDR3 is CASSSLAGGNTGELFF. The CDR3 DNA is TGCGCCAGCAGCTCCCTAGCGGGGGGGAACACCGGGGAGCTGTTTTTT.